One and the same sample provided the 24 T cell receptor beta chains below, sequenced in a study of cytomegalovirus exposure and HLA in healthy donors. The PCR ran on 60 Vbeta and 13 Jbeta primers. Assay used: immunoSEQ multiplex PCR; TCRdb lists only in-frame clones, some missing. The repertoire holds 150,000 to 200,000 clones, with around 80% as singletons. The source material was PBMCs. These receptor sequences come from a man younger than 45 in good health and CMV-seropositive.

Remarks on this clone: Distinct nucleotide sequences in the sample also encode this CDR3. V is TRBV19 and J is TRBJ2-5, with 9 bases that match TRBD1. CDR3 size: 14 residues. CDR1 and CDR2 (germline): LNHDA, SQIVND (reference sequence). V gave up 4 bases and J gave up 1 base; unmatched junction bases: 1. CDR3 DNA: TGTGCCAGTAGTACGACAGGGGGCCAAGAGACCCAGTACTTC. Translated, it gives CASSTTGGQETQYF.

V gene TRBV27 combines with J gene TRBJ1-1; TRBD1 matches 8 bases. The V segment lost 6 bases and the J segment 4 bases; nucleotides outside the gene matches: 10. The V gene's germline CDR1 is MNHEY and CDR2 SMNVEV (reference sequence). The CDR3 covers 15 residues. CDR3 sequence reads: CASRRLLDRGTEAFF. The CDR3 bases are TGTGCCAGCAGAAGACTCTTAGACAGGGGCACTGAAGCTTTCTTT.

The chain joins TRBV5-4 to TRBJ2-7; 9 bases are shared with TRBD2. V gave up 3 bases and J gave up 6 bases; unmatched junction bases: 10. The CDR3 length is 15 residues. Germline CDR1 and CDR2: SGHNT and YYREEE (reference sequence). In DNA, the CDR3 is TGTGCCAGCAGCTCGGGTGGCGGGGGGGGCGGCGAGCAGTACTTC. This gives the protein CASSSGGGGGGEQYF. The variable domain in full, completed from reference TRBV5-4 and TRBJ2-7, reads ETGVTQSPTHLIKTRGQQVTLRCSSQSGHNTVSWYQQALGQGPQFIFQYYREEENGRGNFPPRFSGLQFPNYSSELNVNALELDDSALYLCASSSGGGGGGEQYFGPGTRLTVT.

The chain links TRBV19 to TRBJ2-5; 13 bases map to TRBD2. Germline loops: CDR1 LNHDA, CDR2 SQIVND (reference sequence). V lost 5 bases to trimming and J lost 5 bases; unmatched junction nucleotides: 5. CDR3 length: 15 residues. The CDR3 region is CASSPGLAGKETQYF. The DNA of the CDR3 is TGTGCCAGTAGTCCGGGACTAGCGGGGAAGGAGACCCAGTACTTC. The variable domain in full, completed from reference TRBV19 and TRBJ2-5, reads DGGITQSPKYLFRKEGQNVTLSCEQNLNHDAMYWYRQDPGQGLRLIYYSQIVNDFQKGDIAEGYSVSREKKESFPLTVTSAQKNPTAFYLCASSPGLAGKETQYFGPGTRLLVL.

This clone has a single count. The chain uses TRBV5-1 and TRBJ2-7; 11 bases are a match to TRBD1. Germline V CDR1 and CDR2: SGHRS, YFSETQ. J gave up 9 bases and V 4 bases, and 6 bases lay outside the gene matches. The CDR3 runs 13 residues. The CDR3 DNA reads TGCGCCAGCAGCGGACAGGGGGCTGGGTGGCAGTACTTC. Translation: CASSGQGAGWQYF.

The chain joins TRBV19 to TRBJ2-5, with 12 bases lining up with TRBD2. With the DNA end fitting TRBJ2-7 better, the J assignment may be wrong. This CDR3 comprises 15 residues. Germline CDR1 and CDR2: LNHDA and SQIVND (reference sequence). The CDR3 spells CASSISTSGSYEQYF. The CDR3 DNA reads TGTGCCAGTAGTATCTCGACTAGCGGGAGTTACGAGCAGTACTTC.

This clone was seen a handful of times. A read error is possible here, since a much larger clone lies one base away. Other DNA sequences in the sample encode the same CDR3. The chain uses TRBV4-1 and TRBJ2-7; 9 bases fit TRBD2. Germline CDR1 and CDR2: MGHRA and YSYEKL. V shed 0 bases, J shed 3 bases, and the junction held 6 bases outside the gene matches. The CDR3 is 16 residues long. The CDR3 here is CASSQDGASGVYEQYF. CDR3 nucleotide sequence: TGCGCCAGCAGCCAAGACGGCGCTAGCGGGGTCTACGAGCAGTACTTC.

The chain has TRBV27 and TRBJ2-3, with TRBD2 identical over 7 bases. Germline V lookup: CDR1 MNHEY, CDR2 SMNVEV (reference sequence). V trimming: 10 bases; J trimming: 2 bases; junction bases outside the gene matches: 12. The length of the CDR3 is 15 residues. In nucleotides, the CDR3 is TGTGCCACTCTGCCTCTAGCGGATCTCACAGATACGCAGTATTTT. Translating gives CATLPLADLTDTQYF.

This clone showed up just once. The chain recombines TRBV10-2 with TRBJ1-2, with 11 nucleotides matching TRBD1. The germline gives CDR1 WSHSY, CDR2 SAAADI. The CDR3 covers 15 residues. J gave up 0 bases and V 8 bases, and 5 bases lay outside the gene matches. The CDR3 bases are TGCGCCAGCTTGGGGGACAGGGGGTCTAACTATGGCTACACCTTC. Residues: CASLGDRGSNYGYTF.

The rearrangement joins TRBV19 to TRBJ1-4; D is ambiguous. The CDR3 has 15 amino acids. The germline V and J ends were trimmed by 0 bases and 7 bases, with 12 bases remaining between them. The germline CDR1 and CDR2 sequences are LNHDA and SQIVND (reference sequence). The CDR3 region is CASSIDGGKGEKLFF. The CDR3 coding sequence is TGTGCCAGTAGTATAGATGGAGGGAAGGGTGAAAAACTGTTTTTT.

The chain has TRBV6-5 and TRBJ2-2, with D uncertain. The CDR3 spans 13 residues. Trimming cost V 8 bases and J 4 bases, with 11 bases left between them. The germline gives CDR1 MNHEY, CDR2 SVGAGI. CDR3 bases: TGTGCCAGCGAGCACAGTGGCACCGGGGAGCTGTTTTTT. Translating gives CASEHSGTGELFF.

The chain recombines TRBV14 with TRBJ2-5, with D uncertain. V dropped 3 bases and J dropped 5 bases, with 16 bases sitting between them. Germline V gene lookup returns CDR1 SGHDN and CDR2 FVKESK. This CDR3 contains 15 residues. The CDR3 region has the DNA TGTGCCAGCAGCCACCAAAAGCGCCCCTGGGAGACCCAGTACTTC. Its protein is CASSHQKRPWETQYF.

This rearrangement joins TRBV6-5 to TRBJ1-1, with TRBD1 matching over 10 bases. V lost 5 bases, J lost 5 bases, and 8 bases stayed unmatched. CDR3 length: 15 residues. Germline V gives CDR1 MNHEY, CDR2 SVGAGI. CDR3: CASSLGQGLGTEAFF. CDR3 DNA sequence: TGTGCCAGCAGTCTGGGACAGGGGTTAGGAACTGAAGCTTTCTTT.

V usage is TRBV29-1 and J usage is TRBJ2-1, with 9 bases aligning to TRBD1. The length of the CDR3 is 12 residues. The V and J ends lost 7 bases and 4 bases, in that order; junction bases with no gene match: 2. Germline assignment: CDR1 SQVTM and CDR2 ANQGSEA. The CDR3 region is CSGDRGYNEQFF. The CDR3 region has the DNA TGCAGCGGCGACAGGGGGTACAATGAGCAGTTCTTC.

The chain uses TRBV27 and TRBJ2-5; 8 positions match TRBD2. Germline V lookup: CDR1 MNHEY, CDR2 SMNVEV (reference sequence). CDR3 size: 13 residues. J was trimmed by 5 bases and V by 8 bases; bases with no gene match: 7. CDR3 coding DNA: TGTGCCAGCGGCCAAGCGGGAGTGGAGACCCAGTACTTC. This gives the protein CASGQAGVETQYF.

The rearrangement links TRBV7-9 to TRBJ2-5; 8 bases agree with TRBD1. CDR3 length equals 14 residues. V lost 7 bases and J lost 2; bases outside the gene matches: 6. Looked up from germline, CDR1 is SEHNR and CDR2 is FQNEAQ (reference sequence). The CDR3 nucleotides are TGTGCCAGCATGACAGGGGCGAGGCAAGAGACCCAGTACTTC. It encodes CASMTGARQETQYF.

The rearrangement links TRBV27 to TRBJ2-3; D possibly corresponds to TRBD2 (5 bases). The germline gives CDR1 MNHEY, CDR2 SMNVEV (reference sequence). The CDR3 runs 14 residues. Trimming removed 5 bases at V and 1 base at J, with 10 bases between. The CDR3 loop is CASSPAGGTDTQYF. In DNA, the CDR3 is TGTGCCAGCAGTCCCGCCGGGGGCACAGATACGCAGTATTTT.

The chain couples TRBV5-4 to TRBJ2-7, with 8 bases aligning to TRBD1. V dropped 5 bases and J dropped 2; count of bases not matched to a gene: 9. CDR1 is SGHNT, CDR2 YYREEE, per germline (reference sequence). The CDR3 covers 15 residues. The CDR3 bases are TGTGCCAGCAGTCGAGGACAGGGAAGGGCCTACGAGCAGTACTTC. Amino acids: CASSRGQGRAYEQYF.

The chain employs TRBV15 and TRBJ1-5; D unresolved. Germline V CDR1 and CDR2: LNHNV, YYDKDF (reference sequence). The germline V and J ends were trimmed by 0 bases and 2 bases, with 8 bases remaining between them. CDR3 length: 15 residues. CDR3 DNA sequence: TGTGCCACCAGCAGAGATCGGCAGGGCAATCAGCCCCAGCATTTT. This gives the protein CATSRDRQGNQPQHF.

The J gene is TRBJ2-3, the V gene TRBV9; a weak D match, TRBD1 (6 bases). The CDR3 extends over 15 amino acids. The V and J ends lost 4 bases and 4 bases respectively, with 16 bases between them. Germline values: CDR1 SGDLS, CDR2 YYNGEE. DNA of the CDR3: TGTGCCAGCAGCCCATCGGGACATTCGCCAGATACGCAGTATTTT. It specifies CASSPSGHSPDTQYF.

The chain employs TRBV4-3 and TRBJ1-1, with a weak D call TRBD1 (5 bases). The length of the CDR3 is 15 residues. Germline values: CDR1 LGHNA, CDR2 YSLEER. V was shortened by 0 bases and J by 6 bases, with 14 bases between the two germline ends. The CDR3 reads CASSQDHQGRSEAFF. In DNA, the CDR3 is TGCGCCAGCAGCCAAGATCATCAGGGTAGATCTGAAGCTTTCTTT.

The V and J genes are TRBV28 and TRBJ2-7; 16 bases agree with TRBD2. The germline CDR1 and CDR2 sequences are MDHEN and SYDVKM. With 3 bases clipped from V and 1 base from J, the junction kept 3 bases outside the gene matches. The CDR3 totals 17 residues. DNA of the CDR3: TGTGCCAGCAGTTTCACGGGACTAGCGGGAGGGTCCTACGAGCAGTACTTC. It is translated as CASSFTGLAGGSYEQYF.

This clone was observed once. V gene TRBV5-1 combines with J gene TRBJ2-7, with D maybe TRBD1 (7 bases). The germline gives CDR1 SGHRS, CDR2 YFSETQ. The CDR3 runs to 14 residues. Trimming stripped 4 bases from V and 7 bases from J, with 18 bases between. The CDR3 loop reads CASSPEGAGNEQYF. Here the CDR3 DNA reads TGCGCCAGCAGCCCCGAGGGGGCGGGGAATGAGCAGTACTTC.

The rearrangement uses TRBV5-6 and TRBJ2-3; 7 nucleotides line up with TRBD2. With 2 bases clipped from V and 2 bases from J, the junction kept 5 bases outside the gene matches. This CDR3 comprises 15 residues. CDR1 SGHDT and CDR2 YYEEEE come from the germline V gene. This chain's CDR3 is CASSFLAEYTDTQYF. CDR3 in DNA: TGTGCCAGCAGCTTCCTAGCGGAATACACAGATACGCAGTATTTT.